These 29 T cell receptor beta chains came from one sample sequenced in a study of T cells after yellow fever vaccination. Via MiXCR, TCRdb re-called the 5' RACE reads, giving one row per CDR3 protein. Of approximately 90,000 distinct CDR3 sequences in the sample, less than 15% were seen once. Material: CD8+ T cells not binding an NS4B(214-222) dextramer, sorted from PBMCs, obtained about 20 days after the first yellow fever vaccination. The receptors derive from a young man who received the YFV17D yellow fever vaccine.

This clonotype appeared a few times. The chain uses TRBV7-7 and TRBJ2-7; possibly TRBD1 for D (6 bases). In germline, CDR1 is SSHAT, CDR2 FNYEAQ (reference sequence). CDR3 size: 14 residues. CDR3 sequence reads: CASSYRDNYYEQYV. The CDR3 nucleotides read TGTGCTAGCAGCTACCGGGACAACTACTACGAGCAGTACGTC.

DNA of the CDR3: TGCAGTGCTAGTTCCGGACAGGGGGCCACAGATACGCAGTATTTT. Its protein product is CSASSGQGATDTQYF. This chain joins TRBV20-1 and TRBJ2-3; 11 bases match TRBD1. Germline trimming cut 3 bases from V and 2 bases from J; bases unmatched to any gene: 4. The CDR3 runs 15 residues. Germline CDR1 is DFQATT and CDR2 is SNEGSKA (reference sequence).

Of note for this clonotype: It may be a read error: a sequence one base away is much more abundant. The chain employs TRBV4-1 and TRBJ2-7, with a possible D match to TRBD1 (5 bases). There are 11 residues in the CDR3. The germline gives CDR1 MGHRA, CDR2 YSYEKL. The CDR3 spells CTSSQGDEQYF. Written as DNA, the CDR3 is TGCACCAGCAGCCAGGGCGACGAGCAGTACTTC.

This clonotype turned up a few times. This CDR3 reads CASSQVQGRTGELFF. The DNA of the CDR3 is TGCGCCAGCAGCCAAGTTCAGGGAAGGACCGGGGAGCTGTTTTTT. The V and J genes are TRBV4-1 and TRBJ2-2; TRBD1 is a possible D gene (5 bases). Germline loops: CDR1 MGHRA, CDR2 YSYEKL. This CDR3 comprises 15 residues. The ends were cut back, 1 base at V and 5 bases at J, with 11 bases in the middle.

CDR3 in DNA: TGTGCCAGCAGTGAAGCGCGCCCTGAGGGCTACACCTTC. Protein: CASSEARPEGYTF. V and J are TRBV6-1 and TRBJ1-2, with D unresolved. CDR3 length: 13 residues. Trimming removed 0 bases from V and 8 bases from J, with 10 bases in between. The germline CDR1 and CDR2 sequences are MNHNS and SASEGT.

The chain recombines TRBV7-6 with TRBJ2-1; no reliable D call. Between the trimmed V and J ends, which lost 3 bases and 5 bases, there was a span of 23 bases. The germline gives CDR1 SGHVS, CDR2 FNYEAQ. The CDR3 sequence is 18 residues long. CDR3 sequence reads: CASSLFLFSMSQDNEQFF. In nucleotides, the CDR3 is TGTGCCAGCAGCTTGTTCCTATTTAGCATGTCGCAGGACAATGAGCAGTTCTTC. Variable domain in full (rest from reference TRBV7-6 and TRBJ2-1): GAGVSQSPRYKVTKRGQDVALRCDPISGHVSLYWYRQALGQGPEFLTYFNYEAQQDKSGLPNDRFSAERPEGSISTLTIQRTEQRDSAMYRCASSLFLFSMSQDNEQFFGPGTRLTVL.

CDR3 sequence: CASSLAASGVYNEQFF. CDR3 in DNA: TGTGCCAGCAGCTTAGCGGCTAGCGGGGTCTACAATGAGCAGTTCTTC. The chain joins TRBV7-2 to TRBJ2-1; the match to TRBD2 covers 9 bases. The CDR3 is made up of 16 amino acids. The V and J ends lost 0 bases and 3 bases, in that order; junction bases with no gene match: 3. Germline V gene lookup returns CDR1 SGHTA and CDR2 FQGNSA.

This clonotype was found a few times. The rearrangement links TRBV29-1 to TRBJ1-1, with D perhaps matching TRBD1 (5 bases). Germline CDR1 SQVTM, CDR2 ANQGSEA. The CDR3 covers 11 residues. V lost 5 bases and J 8 bases, leaving 12 bases between the germline ends. The chain's CDR3 is CSVKVQGEAFF. The CDR3 coding sequence is TGCAGCGTTAAGGTGCAGGGAGAAGCTTTCTTT.

This clonotype was counted between two and nine times. The chain recombines TRBV29-1 with TRBJ1-1, with 7 bases aligning to TRBD1. This CDR3 is built from 17 residues. V trimming: 3 bases; J trimming: 4 bases; junction bases outside the gene matches: 17. From germline, CDR1 is SQVTM and CDR2 ANQGSEA. For the CDR3, the DNA is TGCAGCGTTGAGGGTCCGGGACAGCAGTATAGGACCACTGAAGCTTTCTTT. It encodes CSVEGPGQQYRTTEAFF.

The V call is TRBV7-2, the J call TRBJ1-5; 7 bases are shared with TRBD1. J gave up 1 base and V 6 bases, and 6 bases lay outside the gene matches. There are 15 residues in the CDR3. Looked up from germline, CDR1 is SGHTA and CDR2 is FQGNSA. The CDR3 sequence: CASRRDSRSNQPQHF. Written as DNA, the CDR3 is TGTGCCAGCAGGCGGGACAGTAGAAGCAATCAGCCCCAGCATTTT.

V usage is TRBV29-1 and J usage is TRBJ2-7; D may correspond to TRBD1 or TRBD2 (7 bases each). The CDR3 consists of 13 residues. Germline CDR1 SQVTM, CDR2 ANQGSEA. The V end was cut by 7 bases, the J end by 8 bases, with 21 bases between. As DNA, the CDR3 is TGCAGCGCCTGGACAGGCGGGGGCCGCCAGCAGTACTTC. Translated: CSAWTGGGRQQYF.

The chain combines TRBV10-1 with TRBJ2-5; TRBD2 agrees at 9 bases. Trimming at V came to 9 bases and at J to 2 bases, leaving 7 bases not matched to a gene. The germline V gene has CDR1 WNHNN and CDR2 SYGVQD (reference sequence). This CDR3 has 14 residues. The CDR3 spells CASDSGGQQETQYF. In DNA form, the CDR3 reads TGCGCCAGTGACAGCGGGGGGCAACAAGAGACCCAGTACTTC.

This clonotype was seen more than once but under ten times. The rearrangement joins TRBV7-6 to TRBJ2-5, with 9 bases lining up with TRBD1. Germline CDR1 is SGHVS and CDR2 is FNYEAQ. V was pared by 2 bases and J by 0 bases, with 7 bases of the junction left unmatched. The CDR3 spans 17 residues. In nucleotides, the CDR3 is TGTGCCAGCAGCTTAATGGGGACAGGGTTCTACCAAGAGACCCAGTACTTC. Its protein is CASSLMGTGFYQETQYF.

A few counts support this clonotype. V usage is TRBV3-1 and J usage is TRBJ1-6, with D unresolved. V shed 7 bases and J shed 0 bases, with 10 bases lying between them. The germline V gene has CDR1 LGHDT and CDR2 YNNKEL (reference sequence). The length of the CDR3 is 15 residues. This chain's CDR3 is CASKPESSYNSPLHF. CDR3 in DNA: TGTGCCAGCAAACCAGAGAGCTCCTATAATTCACCCCTCCACTTT.

This chain links TRBV7-3 with TRBJ2-7, with 14 bases fitting TRBD2. The germline V gene has CDR1 SGHTA and CDR2 FQGTGA. The CDR3 length is 17 residues. The V segment lost 2 bases and the J segment 5 bases; nucleotides outside the gene matches: 8. CDR3 sequence (DNA): TGTGCCAGCAGCTTATCGGCCTCGGGACTAGCGGGGGACGAGCAGTACTTC. It codes for CASSLSASGLAGDEQYF.

The V gene is TRBV4-1, the J gene TRBJ1-4; TRBD1 might be the D (6 bases). The CDR3 is 17 amino acids. V lost 2 bases and J 6 bases, leaving 19 bases between the germline ends. CDR1 MGHRA and CDR2 YSYEKL come from the germline V gene. The CDR3 coding sequence is TGCGCCAGCAGCCAACACCGGGGGCGCCCCGTGGATGAAAAACTGTTTTTT. This sequence encodes CASSQHRGRPVDEKLFF.

This clonotype was picked up a small number of times. V gene TRBV27 combines with J gene TRBJ2-7, with D perhaps matching TRBD1 (5 bases). Trimming took 5 bases from V and 2 from J, leaving 10 bases between them. The CDR3 is 13 residues long. CDR1 and CDR2 (germline): MNHEY, SMNVEV (reference sequence). The CDR3 loop reads CASSQTATYEQYF. In DNA form, the CDR3 reads TGTGCCAGCAGTCAGACAGCAACCTACGAGCAGTACTTC.

The J gene is TRBJ1-1, the V gene TRBV4-1, with unresolved D. V was trimmed by 4 bases and J by 4 bases, leaving 10 bases between them. Germline CDR1 MGHRA, CDR2 YSYEKL. This CDR3 contains 13 residues. The CDR3 DNA follows: TGCGCCAGCAGCCTTCAAGCGTTCACTGAAGCTTTCTTT. Translation gives CASSLQAFTEAFF.

The V call is TRBV5-1, the J call TRBJ1-2; 7 bases are shared with TRBD1. Trimming cost V 5 bases and J 0 bases; bases outside gene matches: 10. CDR1 is SGHRS and CDR2 is YFSETQ in the germline V gene. This CDR3 spans 16 amino acids. The CDR3 DNA is TGCGCCAGCAGACCAGGGGGAACGCCCTCTAACTATGGCTACACCTTC. This translates into CASRPGGTPSNYGYTF.

This clonotype was observed a handful of times. The J gene is TRBJ2-5, the V gene TRBV28; no clear D. The CDR3 runs to 14 residues. In germline, CDR1 is MDHEN, CDR2 SYDVKM. V lost 8 bases, J lost 0 bases, and 13 bases lay in between. CDR3 region: CASYEPGYQETQYF. CDR3 DNA sequence: TGTGCCAGCTATGAACCCGGGTACCAAGAGACCCAGTACTTC.

CDR3 residues: CASTSGQGDNEQFF. The CDR3 DNA reads TGTGCCAGCACCTCAGGACAGGGCGACAATGAGCAGTTCTTC. This rearrangement joins TRBV13 to TRBJ2-1; 8 bases agree with TRBD1. Germline V gene sequence: CDR1 PRHDT, CDR2 FYEKMQ (reference sequence). V lost 7 bases and J lost 5; bases outside the gene matches: 7. CDR3 size: 14 residues.

The count of this clonotype is one. V and J are TRBV5-5 and TRBJ1-6, with TRBD1 as a possible D gene (5 bases). This CDR3 comprises 17 residues. Germline CDR1 is SGHKS and CDR2 is YYEKEE (reference sequence). The germline V and J ends were trimmed by 0 bases and 6 bases, with 16 bases remaining between them. DNA of the CDR3: TGTGCCAGCAGCTTGGCCGCTGTGGGGGTAGGTAATTCACCCCTCCACTTT. Protein sequence: CASSLAAVGVGNSPLHF.

This chain joins TRBV7-8 and TRBJ2-5; no definite D call. Deletions cut 1 base from V and 5 bases from J, with 11 bases between. CDR3 length: 14 amino acids. CDR1 and CDR2 (germline): SGHVS, FQNEAQ. The chain's CDR3 is CASSLDQVSETQYF. The DNA for the CDR3 is TGTGCCAGCAGCTTAGACCAGGTATCGGAGACCCAGTACTTC.

This clonotype has just a few counts. The chain is built from TRBV28 and TRBJ1-5, with D uncertain. Germline values: CDR1 MDHEN, CDR2 SYDVKM. The CDR3 sequence is 16 residues long. The germline V and J ends were trimmed by 2 bases and 1 base, with 12 bases remaining between them. CDR3 region: CASSLEVGVSNQPQHF. The CDR3 nucleotides are TGTGCCAGCAGTTTAGAAGTCGGGGTGAGCAATCAGCCCCAGCATTTT. The full variable domain, in which reference TRBV28 and TRBJ1-5 provide the parts outside the CDR3, is DVKVTQSSRYLVKRTGEKVFLECVQDMDHENMFWYRQDPGLGLRLIYFSYDVKMKEKGDIPEGYSVSREKKERFSLILESASTNQTSMYLCASSLEVGVSNQPQHFGDGTRLSIL.

This clonotype was counted only a few times. The chain couples TRBV6-5 to TRBJ2-5; D may match TRBD1 or TRBD2 (6 bases each). Trimming pared 4 bases from V and 4 bases from J, leaving 13 bases between. Germline-derived CDR1 and CDR2 are MNHEY and SVGAGI. This CDR3 contains 14 residues. In DNA form, the CDR3 reads TGTGCCAGCAGTTCCTTCGGGGGCACAGAGACCCAGTACTTC. This sequence encodes CASSSFGGTETQYF.

In nucleotides, the CDR3 is TGTGCCAGCAGCCCTGTGACGGGGAGCACAGATACGCAGTATTTT. It is translated as CASSPVTGSTDTQYF. V usage is TRBV5-5 and J usage is TRBJ2-3, with D perhaps matching TRBD2 (5 bases). Germline V gene data show CDR1 as SGHKS and CDR2 as YYEKEE (reference sequence). The V gene lost 4 bases and the J gene lost 0 bases, with 12 bases spanning the gap. The CDR3 runs to 15 residues.

This clonotype was recorded many times. This sequence joins TRBV29-1 and TRBJ2-3, with 9 positions matching TRBD1. Trimming at V came to 6 bases and at J to 6 bases, leaving 10 bases not matched to a gene. Per germline, CDR1 SQVTM and CDR2 ANQGSEA. This CDR3 contains 14 residues. The CDR3 DNA sequence: TGCAGCGTGGAAACCGGGACAGGGAAGGATACGCAGTATTTT. Protein: CSVETGTGKDTQYF.

This clonotype occurred a few times. The chain recombines TRBV7-9 with TRBJ1-6; TRBD1 agrees at 7 bases. V dropped 5 bases and J dropped 7; count of bases not matched to a gene: 5. The CDR3 loop spans 14 amino acids. From germline, CDR1 is SEHNR and CDR2 FQNEAQ (reference sequence). This CDR3 reads CASSRQGQNSPLHF. The CDR3 nucleotides read TGTGCCAGCAGCAGACAGGGCCAAAATTCACCCCTCCACTTT.

This clonotype was counted a few times. V gene TRBV7-9 combines with J gene TRBJ2-4, with D hard to call. The V gene's germline CDR1 is SEHNR and CDR2 FQNEAQ (reference sequence). V was shortened by 6 bases and J by 1 base, with 13 bases between the two germline ends. The CDR3 is 15 amino acids. As DNA, the CDR3 is TGTGCCAGCAGTTTCGTGGTAGGGGCCAAAAACATTCAGTACTTC. Protein sequence: CASSFVVGAKNIQYF.